The 14 T cell receptor beta chains in this list originate from one sample, sequenced in a study of T cell responses to AZD1222 COVID-19 vaccine. The data were produced by immunoSEQ multiplex PCR, yet TCRdb's version contains in-frame clones alone and is incomplete. The sample has around 170,000 clones, about 91% seen once. The sample here was peripheral blood, taken 28 days after the second AZD1222 dose. These receptor sequences come from an adult who received the AZD1222 COVID-19 vaccine.

Remarks on this clone: Other DNA sequences within the sample encode an identical CDR3. The rearrangement joins TRBV7-3 to TRBJ2-5, with a weak D call TRBD1 (6 bases). The CDR3 sequence is 13 residues long. From germline, CDR1 is SGHTA and CDR2 FQGTGA. V lost 1 base, J lost 5 bases, and 8 bases lay in between. The CDR3 here is CASSLNRGETQYF. The CDR3 region has the DNA TGTGCCAGCAGCTTAAATAGGGGGGAGACCCAGTACTTC.

The V call is TRBV30, the J call TRBJ2-7, with a tentative D call TRBD2 (6 bases). V lost 2 bases to trimming and J lost 1 base, with 9 bases between them. The CDR3 runs 13 residues. CDR1 and CDR2 from the germline V gene are GTSNPN and SVGIG (reference sequence). The CDR3 protein is CAWSWGLSYEQYF. In DNA, the CDR3 is TGTGCCTGGAGTTGGGGACTTTCCTACGAGCAGTACTTC.

J is TRBJ2-2 and V is TRBV6-5; 9 nucleotides agree with TRBD1. CDR3 length: 14 residues. V was pared by 7 bases and J by 5 bases, with 5 bases of the junction left unmatched. The V gene's germline CDR1 is MNHEY and CDR2 SVGAGI. This chain's CDR3 is CASNRDRETGELFF. The CDR3 region has the DNA TGTGCCAGCAACCGGGACAGGGAGACCGGGGAGCTGTTTTTT.

The chain employs TRBV6-5 and TRBJ2-1; D not resolved. V shed 7 bases and J shed 6 bases, with 16 bases lying between them. CDR1 is MNHEY, CDR2 SVGAGI, per germline. The CDR3 runs to 14 residues. CDR3 bases: TGTGCCAGCACCCACTCCACGGGTATCAATGAGCAGTTCTTC. Its protein is CASTHSTGINEQFF.

V gene TRBV7-9 combines with J gene TRBJ1-4; the D is unclear. Deletions cut 5 bases from V and 8 bases from J, with 9 bases between. CDR3 length: 12 residues. Germline values: CDR1 SEHNR, CDR2 FQNEAQ (reference sequence). In DNA form, the CDR3 reads TGTGCCAGCAGCCACCTAGACGAAAAACTGTTTTTT. This translates into CASSHLDEKLFF.

This chain joins TRBV6-1 and TRBJ1-6; D call uncertain. With 3 bases removed from V and 3 bases from J, the gap between germline ends came to 9 bases. Per the germline V gene, CDR1 is MNHNS and CDR2 is SASEGT. This CDR3 region has 15 residues. This chain's CDR3 is CASSDSWDYNSPLHF. DNA for the CDR3: TGTGCCAGCAGTGATAGTTGGGACTATAATTCACCCCTCCACTTT.

The rearrangement uses TRBV10-3 and TRBJ2-7; D gene ambiguous. CDR1 and CDR2 (germline): ENHRY, SYGVKD. The CDR3 covers 13 residues. V shed 2 bases and J shed 0 bases, with 5 bases lying between them. Here the CDR3 DNA reads TGTGCCATCAGTGAGGTCATCTCCTACGAGCAGTACTTC. As protein: CAISEVISYEQYF.

The rearrangement uses TRBV7-7 and TRBJ2-7; 9 bases agree with TRBD2. Germline CDR1 SSHAT, CDR2 FNYEAQ (reference sequence). The CDR3 contains 16 residues. Trimming took 2 bases from V and 5 from J; bases not matched to a gene: 10. CDR3 sequence (DNA): TGTGCCAGCAGCTTAAGTAGAGTAGCGGGGGCCGACGAGCAGTACTTC. This sequence encodes CASSLSRVAGADEQYF.

This sequence joins TRBV9 and TRBJ2-5, with 10 bases matching TRBD2. V shed 4 bases, J shed 4 bases, and the junction held 4 bases outside the gene matches. This CDR3 is built from 14 residues. Per the germline V gene, CDR1 is SGDLS and CDR2 is YYNGEE. CDR3 coding DNA: TGTGCCAGCAGCCCTCGGACTAGCGGAGAGACCCAGTACTTC. This codes for CASSPRTSGETQYF.

This rearrangement joins TRBV6-5 to TRBJ2-7, with 9 bases fitting TRBD1. The V gene end was trimmed by 4 bases and the J gene end by 3 bases; junction bases not matched to a gene: 1. CDR3 length: 13 amino acids. From germline, CDR1 is MNHEY and CDR2 SVGAGI. This CDR3 is CASSLGQGYEQYF. CDR3 bases: TGTGCCAGCAGTTTGGGACAGGGCTACGAGCAGTACTTC.

This clone was detected once. V usage is TRBV5-1 and J usage is TRBJ2-5, with a tentative D call TRBD2 (5 bases). The ends were cut back, 0 bases at V and 4 bases at J, with 10 bases in the middle. CDR1 and CDR2 from the germline V gene are SGHRS and YFSETQ. This CDR3 comprises 14 residues. CDR3 in amino acids: CASSLGLAGETQYF. The CDR3, as DNA: TGCGCCAGCAGCTTGGGGCTAGCCGGAGAGACCCAGTACTTC.

The V gene is TRBV7-6, the J gene TRBJ1-1; TRBD1 aligns across 9 bases. The V gene end was trimmed by 3 bases and the J gene end by 6 bases; junction bases not matched to a gene: 5. Germline CDR1 is SGHVS and CDR2 is FNYEAQ. The CDR3 spans 14 residues. The DNA for the CDR3 is TGTGCCAGCAGCTTGACAGGGGGGAGCCCTGAAGCTTTCTTT. It specifies CASSLTGGSPEAFF.

This clone showed up just once. J is TRBJ2-7 and V is TRBV30; D is ambiguous. The CDR3 is 14 amino acids. V was shortened by 1 base and J by 3 bases, with 13 bases between the two germline ends. From germline, CDR1 is GTSNPN and CDR2 SVGIG (reference sequence). This CDR3 reads CAWSESRKSYEQYF. CDR3 DNA sequence: TGTGCCTGGAGTGAGTCGAGGAAAAGCTACGAGCAGTACTTC.

This chain links TRBV30 with TRBJ2-2, with 8 bases that match TRBD1. The CDR3 totals 15 residues. Germline V lookup: CDR1 GTSNPN, CDR2 SVGIG (reference sequence). V shed 1 base and J 6 bases; nucleotides not matched to a gene: 7. Here the CDR3 reads CAWSAQGAWAGELFF. The CDR3 nucleotides are TGTGCCTGGAGTGCTCAGGGGGCCTGGGCCGGGGAGCTGTTTTTT.